This T cell receptor (beta chain) was captured by sequencing in a study of T cell repertoires in cytomegalovirus infection (dated by TCRdb to the late 2010s). Some background on the complete study: Donor HLA type was relevant to the analysis, as public TCR beta signatures indicated carriage of CMV infection together with the matching HLA type.

About this clonotype itself: The specificity of this receptor is unknown. No clone much larger than this one lies a single base away; base qualities are absent.

Findings and caveats that apply to the study as a whole: The ex vivo response was dominated by HLA-C-restricted CMV-specific TCR beta clonotypes, and the single most frequent clonotype in two of eight donors was supplied by these HLA-C-restricted clonotypes. Cumulative frequency of public TCR beta family members discriminated carriers of CMV infection plus the relevant HLA type in this cohort and an independent roughly 340-donor cohort.

The germline V gene encodes CDR1 LNHDA and CDR2 SQIVND (reference sequence). From cysteine to phenylalanine, the CDR3 is 15 amino acids long. Kept here is only the CDR3 DNA, which spans 45 bases and is read in frame from base 1. V lost 5 bases and J lost 4 bases, and the count of bases not matched to a germline gene is 8. The data were produced on an Illumina HiSeq 1500. TCRdb trimmed the raw reads at Q25, called clones with MiXCR and kept productive beta chains. CDR3 protein duplicates are merged, each entry listing the most common genes and DNA. The sample has approximately 100,000 distinct CDR3 sequences on record, less than 25% of them singletons. The ten largest clones represent about two fifths of the sample.

The sequenced material came from CD8+ T cells from PBMCs. The V and J genes are TRBV19 and TRBJ2-1; 7 central nucleotides agree with TRBD2. The TCR originated in a human donor in good health (CMV status not recorded). Some clones in this sample may be carry-over from other donors' samples. Here the CDR3 is given as CASSVSLAVYNEQFF. The DNA sequence is TGTGCCAGTAGTGTTAGTCTAGCGGTGTACAATGAGCAGTTCTTC.